The text below deals with one TCR beta chain. J gave up 3 bases and V 4 bases, and 8 bases lay outside the gene matches. CDR3 length: 16 amino acids. CDR1 is LGHDT and CDR2 is YNNKEL in the germline V gene (reference sequence). Sequenced by immunoSEQ multiplex PCR; TCRdb stores in-frame clones only, minus some. The repertoire holds over 150,000 clones, approximately 78% seen once, with roughly 1.5% in the top ten. This entry belongs to a study of blood T cell repertoires in COVID-19. Study as a whole: Researchers got acute and convalescent COVID-19 samples from the United States, Italy and Spain. PBMCs, B-cell-depleted T cells, or T cells were the source of the cDNA or gDNA that made up the material.

The TCR sequence derives from a man at least 80 years old with acute or convalescent COVID-19. Sequenced: peripheral blood. The V gene is TRBV3-1 (or the pseudogene TRBV3-2), the J gene TRBJ2-3, with 9 positions matching TRBD2. CDR3 bases: TGTGCCAGCAGCCGTCTGGCGGGGGGGCTAACAGATACGCAGTATTTT. Amino acid sequence: CASSRLAGGLTDTQYF.